Below, 30 T cell receptor beta chains from the same sample are listed, as sequenced in a study of blood T cell repertoires in COVID-19. Sequencing was performed with immunoSEQ multiplex PCR; in TCRdb, only in-frame clones are kept and a portion is missing. The table includes 150,000 or so clones, around 80% detected once. The sample was PBMCs or T cells enriched from blood (not recorded which). Receptors originate from a woman aged 45-65 years who had recovered from COVID-19.

This chain links TRBV24-1 with TRBJ1-2; D is possibly TRBD1 (5 bases). This CDR3 has 13 residues. The germline V gene has CDR1 KGHDR and CDR2 SFDVKD. Trimming removed 3 bases from V and 6 bases from J, with 10 bases in between. DNA for the CDR3: TGTGCCACCAGTGATGAACAGGTTAATGGCTACACCTTC. Amino acid sequence: CATSDEQVNGYTF.

The chain couples TRBV28 to TRBJ1-1, with D tentatively TRBD1 (6 bases). The V gene lost 5 bases and the J gene lost 1 base, with 14 bases spanning the gap. Per germline, CDR1 MDHEN and CDR2 SYDVKM. The CDR3 runs to 15 residues. The chain's CDR3 is CASSPRTVRNTEAFF. For the CDR3, the DNA is TGTGCCAGCAGTCCTCGGACAGTCCGGAACACTGAAGCTTTCTTT.

This rearrangement joins TRBV5-1 to TRBJ2-3; D is possibly TRBD2 (6 bases). CDR1 and CDR2 from the germline V gene are SGHRS and YFSETQ. V was pared by 4 bases and J by 4 bases, with 16 bases between. The length of the CDR3 is 15 residues. CDR3 sequence: CASSRWWGGADTQYF. In DNA form, the CDR3 reads TGCGCCAGCAGCCGATGGTGGGGCGGGGCAGATACGCAGTATTTT.

The V gene is TRBV6-2 or TRBV6-3, the J gene TRBJ2-2; the match to TRBD2 covers 11 bases. V gave up 5 bases and J gave up 4 bases; unmatched junction bases: 6. The V gene's germline CDR1 is MNHEY and CDR2 SVGEGT. The CDR3 is made up of 16 amino acids. CDR3 nucleotide sequence: TGTGCCAGCAGTATGACTAGCGGGGTCGGCACCGGGGAGCTGTTTTTT. It encodes CASSMTSGVGTGELFF.

The chain uses TRBV25-1 and TRBJ2-2; 8 bases map to TRBD1. Germline lookup yields CDR1 MGHDK and CDR2 SYGVNS. The V segment lost 5 bases and the J segment 7 bases; nucleotides outside the gene matches: 12. The CDR3 has 16 amino acids. The DNA of the CDR3 is TGTGCCAGCAGTCACCAGGCAGGGGGCCGGGTCGGGGAGCTGTTTTTT. This translates into CASSHQAGGRVGELFF.

The J gene is TRBJ1-1, the V gene TRBV7-6, with 7 bases that match TRBD1. After removal of 5 bases from V and 1 base from J, the junction contained 4 bases not matched to a gene. There are 14 residues in the CDR3. CDR1 SGHVS and CDR2 FNYEAQ come from the germline V gene. This CDR3 is CASSLGQRNTEAFF. The CDR3 coding sequence is TGTGCCAGCAGCCTGGGACAGCGGAACACTGAAGCTTTCTTT. Variable domain in full (rest from reference TRBV7-6 and TRBJ1-1): GAGVSQSPRYKVTKRGQDVALRCDPISGHVSLYWYRQALGQGPEFLTYFNYEAQQDKSGLPNDRFSAERPEGSISTLTIQRTEQRDSAMYRCASSLGQRNTEAFFGQGTRLTVV.

V usage is TRBV24-1 and J usage is TRBJ2-1, with TRBD2 matching 7 bases. V shed 8 bases and J 4 bases; nucleotides not matched to a gene: 4. The CDR3 has 13 residues. Germline loops: CDR1 KGHDR, CDR2 SFDVKD. The CDR3 DNA reads TGTGCCACCACCGACGGGGGGTACAATGAGCAGTTCTTC. Its translation: CATTDGGYNEQFF.

This chain links TRBV7-2 with TRBJ1-5, with D possibly TRBD1 on 5 matching bases. Trimming removed 1 base at V and 2 bases at J, with 12 bases between. From germline, CDR1 is SGHTA and CDR2 FQGNSA. The CDR3 runs 16 residues. The CDR3 protein is CASSLGREGGNQPQHF. The CDR3 region has the DNA TGTGCCAGCAGCTTAGGGAGGGAAGGGGGCAATCAGCCCCAGCATTTT.

This clone has just one count. The chain recombines TRBV27 with TRBJ2-1; 9 nucleotides agree with TRBD1. The CDR3 has 16 residues. J lost 5 bases, V lost 2 bases, and 7 bases had no gene match. Germline V lookup: CDR1 MNHEY, CDR2 SMNVEV (reference sequence). In nucleotides, the CDR3 is TGTGCCAGCAGTTTACTTGGGACAGGGAGGGACAATGAGCAGTTCTTC. This encodes CASSLLGTGRDNEQFF.

This clone has only a few counts. The J gene is TRBJ2-3, the V gene TRBV7-8; the D is unclear. CDR3 size: 16 residues. V gave up 5 bases and J gave up 2 bases, with 17 bases separating them. Germline CDR1 reads SGHVS; CDR2 reads FQNEAQ. CDR3 nucleotides: TGTGCCAGCAGCCCTGGGCGCCGACCTTACACAGATACGCAGTATTTT. Residues: CASSPGRRPYTDTQYF.

The chain links TRBV2 to TRBJ1-6; 8 bases fit TRBD1. Germline loops: CDR1 SNHLY, CDR2 FYNNEI. J was trimmed by 0 bases and V by 6 bases; bases with no gene match: 4. The CDR3 is 16 amino acids. The CDR3 DNA reads as TGTGCCAGCAGCGGACAGGGTAGCTCCTATAATTCACCCCTCCACTTT. It yields the protein CASSGQGSSYNSPLHF.

J is TRBJ2-1 and V is TRBV12-3 or TRBV12-4; tentative D call: TRBD1 (5 bases). The CDR3 sequence is 13 residues long. Trimming stripped 7 bases from V and 8 bases from J, with 15 bases between. Written as DNA, the CDR3 is TGTGCCAGCACCTCACGGTGGGGCCATGAGCAGTTCTTC. Encoded protein: CASTSRWGHEQFF.

The chain is built from TRBV18 and TRBJ2-1; 9 bases align to TRBD1. Germline CDR1 is KGHSH and CDR2 is LQKENI. With V trimmed by 6 bases and J by 8 bases, 11 bases remained unmatched. This CDR3 is built from 15 residues. The DNA of the CDR3 is TGTGCCAGCTCGCCCCAACAGGGGGCTCGGGATGAGCAGTTCTTC. Protein: CASSPQQGARDEQFF.

This chain links TRBV28 with TRBJ2-3; 11 bases map to TRBD1. The CDR3 sequence is 14 residues long. After removal of 6 bases from V and 3 bases from J, the junction contained 2 bases not matched to a gene. Germline V gene sequence: CDR1 MDHEN, CDR2 SYDVKM. CDR3 loop: CASSRDRGTDTQYF. The CDR3 DNA is TGTGCCAGCAGCCGGGACAGGGGGACAGATACGCAGTATTTT.

This chain connects TRBV19 to TRBJ2-3, with TRBD1 identical over 10 bases. The V gene end was trimmed by 6 bases and the J gene end by 0 bases; junction bases not matched to a gene: 6. The germline CDR1 and CDR2 sequences are LNHDA and SQIVND (reference sequence). CDR3 length: 16 residues. Here the CDR3 DNA reads TGTGCCAGTAGGAGGACAGGGGGTCACAGCACAGATACGCAGTATTTT. This codes for CASRRTGGHSTDTQYF. Full variable domain (rest looked up from reference TRBV19 and TRBJ2-3): DGGITQSPKYLFRKEGQNVTLSCEQNLNHDAMYWYRQDPGQGLRLIYYSQIVNDFQKGDIAEGYSVSREKKESFPLTVTSAQKNPTAFYLCASRRTGGHSTDTQYFGPGTRLTVL.

This rearrangement joins TRBV28 to TRBJ2-4; 10 bases are a match to TRBD1. The CDR3 length is 18 residues. The germline V gene encodes CDR1 MDHEN and CDR2 SYDVKM. Losses at the gene ends were 6 bases for V and 0 bases for J; bases not matched to a gene: 11. CDR3 coding DNA: TGTGCCAGCAGACACCGGACAGGGGGGGCCCTAGCCAAAAACATTCAGTACTTC. This translates into CASRHRTGGALAKNIQYF.

V and J are TRBV27 and TRBJ1-3; D is undetermined. V lost 5 bases to trimming and J lost 4 bases, with 15 bases between them. Germline loops: CDR1 MNHEY, CDR2 SMNVEV (reference sequence). This CDR3 has 15 amino acids. The CDR3 sequence: CASSPPTSGGNTIYF. DNA of the CDR3: TGTGCCAGCAGTCCCCCCACGAGCGGAGGAAACACCATATATTTT.

Here the CDR3 DNA reads TGTGCCAGCAGCTCGAGGTATCAAGGGACAGGAATCTATGGCTACACCTTC. It yields the protein CASSSRYQGTGIYGYTF. The V gene is TRBV5-8, the J gene TRBJ1-2; TRBD1 matches at 8 bases. CDR3 length equals 17 residues. Germline CDR1 is SGHTS and CDR2 is YDEGEE. With V trimmed by 3 bases and J by 4 bases, 14 bases remained unmatched.

J is TRBJ2-7 and V is TRBV6-5; TRBD1 agrees at 9 bases. Germline V gene sequence: CDR1 MNHEY, CDR2 SVGAGI. The CDR3 length is 13 residues. V trimming: 5 bases; J trimming: 2 bases; junction bases outside the gene matches: 1. CDR3 amino acids: CASSRTGAYEQYF. CDR3 in DNA: TGTGCCAGCAGTCGGACAGGGGCCTACGAGCAGTACTTC.

This rearrangement joins TRBV5-4 to TRBJ2-7, with 10 bases identical to TRBD2. The junction had 8 bases not matched to a gene; V was cut back by 4 bases and J by 7 bases. The CDR3 has 14 amino acids. The germline V gene encodes CDR1 SGHNT and CDR2 YYREEE (reference sequence). The CDR3 region is CASSRMLAGEEQYV. In nucleotides, the CDR3 is TGTGCCAGCAGCCGTATGCTAGCGGGGGAGGAGCAGTACGTC.

The rearrangement joins TRBV21-1 to TRBJ2-7; the table's TRBD1 call for D was not verified on the DNA. TRBV21-1 is designated a pseudogene. CDR3 length equals 15 residues. CDR3 sequence (DNA): TGTGCCAAGGAGGGCGGGACAGGGGATTCCTACGAGCAGTACTTC. This sequence encodes CAKEGGTGDSYEQYF.

The rearrangement joins TRBV10-3 to TRBJ2-1; 7 nucleotides align to TRBD1. The CDR3 loop spans 15 amino acids. Looked up from germline, CDR1 is ENHRY and CDR2 is SYGVKD. V gave up 5 bases and J gave up 0 bases; unmatched junction bases: 4. The CDR3 DNA reads TGTGCCATCAGTACAGGGACAGTCTCCTACAATGAGCAGTTCTTC. Translated: CAISTGTVSYNEQFF.

This clone was detected once. The chain couples TRBV9 to TRBJ1-3; TRBD1 matches 7 bases. This CDR3 is 15 amino acids long. The V and J ends lost 4 bases and 8 bases, in that order; junction bases with no gene match: 12. The germline gives CDR1 SGDLS, CDR2 YYNGEE. CDR3 coding DNA: TGTGCCAGCAGCCCGCAGACAGGGAATTTGGACACCATATATTTT. Translating it yields CASSPQTGNLDTIYF.

The rearrangement links TRBV7-7 to TRBJ2-1; TRBD1 aligns across 8 bases. Trimming at V came to 3 bases and at J to 6 bases, leaving 7 bases not matched to a gene. This CDR3 spans 15 amino acids. In germline, CDR1 is SSHAT, CDR2 FNYEAQ (reference sequence). This CDR3 reads CASSFTRTGINEQFF. In nucleotides, the CDR3 is TGTGCCAGCAGCTTTACGCGGACAGGGATCAATGAGCAGTTCTTC.

This clone was counted between two and nine times. For the CDR3, the DNA is TGTGCCAGCAGCTTGGACCAAGCCCCGGTTAATGAAAAACTGTTTTTT. This gives the protein CASSLDQAPVNEKLFF. The chain is built from TRBV5-4 and TRBJ1-4; no definite D call. V was cut by 0 bases and J by 4 bases, with 13 bases left in between. In germline, CDR1 is SGHNT, CDR2 YYREEE (reference sequence). The length of the CDR3 is 16 residues.

This chain connects TRBV18 to TRBJ1-5, with D possibly being TRBD1 (5 bases). Germline V gene data show CDR1 as KGHSH and CDR2 as LQKENI. V lost 0 bases and J lost 5, with 8 bases in between. The CDR3 is made up of 14 amino acids. CDR3 nucleotides: TGTGCCAGCTCACCACCCGGGGGGGATCAGCCCCAGCATTTT. Amino acid sequence: CASSPPGGDQPQHF.

Only one count was recorded for this clone. V is TRBV18 and J is TRBJ1-4; unclear D gene. V lost 0 bases, J lost 8 bases, and 10 bases lay in between. The CDR3 loop spans 14 amino acids. Germline V lookup: CDR1 KGHSH, CDR2 LQKENI. Written as DNA, the CDR3 is TGTGCCAGCTCACCACCATCACCGAGGGAAAAACTGTTTTTT. It encodes CASSPPSPREKLFF.

The V gene is TRBV24-1, the J gene TRBJ2-3, with TRBD2 matching over 14 bases. The CDR3 spans 19 residues. V lost 5 bases and J lost 6; bases outside the gene matches: 15. Germline-derived CDR1 and CDR2 are KGHDR and SFDVKD. This chain's CDR3 is CATSGRTSGGLLSSDTQYF. For the CDR3, the DNA is TGTGCCACCAGTGGCCGGACTAGCGGGGGGCTGTTGTCGTCTGATACGCAGTATTTT.

The V gene is TRBV5-4, the J gene TRBJ1-6; D is possibly TRBD1 (5 bases). The CDR3 consists of 15 residues. Per the germline V gene, CDR1 is SGHNT and CDR2 is YYREEE (reference sequence). Trimming cost V 1 base and J 6 bases, with 11 bases left between them. The DNA of the CDR3 is TGTGCCAGCAGCTTGACTGGGCAGGGTAATTCACCCCTCCACTTT. Translation: CASSLTGQGNSPLHF.

The chain joins TRBV14 to TRBJ2-3; TRBD1 aligns across 9 bases. The CDR3 has 17 amino acids. CDR1 SGHDN and CDR2 FVKESK come from the germline V gene. V gave up 2 bases and J gave up 3 bases; unmatched junction bases: 9. DNA for the CDR3: TGTGCCAGCAGCCAACTGGTGGTCGGGACAGGGACAGATACGCAGTATTTT. Translated: CASSQLVVGTGTDTQYF.